In its sample, the clone carrying this T cell receptor (beta chain) was seen many times. The antigen is not known. The entry originates in a study of spatial heterogeneity in lung cancer. About the study: Any follow-up PBMC samples that were available went on to be sequenced, and the median time to follow-up was two to three years after resection. There were, on average, more than 9.5 raw-read appearances for each unique TCR and UMI combination.

Study-wide results and caveats: Ubiquitous expanded tumor TCRs showed up in blood more at resection than follow-up.

Germline lookup yields CDR1 MNHEY and CDR2 SVGAGI. CDR3 length: 14 amino acids. V lost 5 bases to trimming and J lost 8 bases; unmatched junction nucleotides: 6. The time point denotes: blood at routine non-recurrence follow-up after resection. Sequencing was performed on whole RNA extracted from tumor and nontumor lung tissue, or from frozen PBMC, and the material was left unsorted. Individually, TCR cDNA molecules were each labelled with a unique molecular identifier. Using its own MiXCR run on the 5' RACE reads, TCRdb lists one record per CDR3 protein. The profile shows about 120,000 distinct CDR3 sequences, 12% of them singletons.

The sample was PBMCs, taken at follow-up. J is TRBJ2-3 and V is TRBV6-5; the match to TRBD1 covers 11 bases. This clonotype was obtained from a male donor with early-stage non-small cell lung cancer. The CDR3 coding sequence is TGTGCCAGCAGTACCGGACAGGGGGCTGGTACGCAGTATTTT. This codes for CASSTGQGAGTQYF.